This T cell receptor (beta chain) was documented in a study of blood T cells in healthy people across ages. Together with a sample-barcoded 5' primer, a J-beta primer mix was included in a second PCR lasting roughly 7 to 11 cycles. MiXCR, run by TCRdb on the 5' RACE reads, gives a single entry per CDR3 protein. The table records about 690,000 distinct CDR3 sequences, less than 45% of them present only once. This clonotype occurred many times. Germline V gene data show CDR1 as LGHDT and CDR2 as YNNKEL (reference sequence). Trimming cost V 0 bases and J 3 bases; bases outside gene matches: 2. This CDR3 contains 16 residues.

The J gene is TRBJ2-6, the V gene TRBV3-1; 7 nucleotides align to TRBD2. The TCR comes from a man older than 75 in good health. Sequenced sample: blood. As DNA, the CDR3 is TGTGCCAGCAGCCAAGATTTAGCGGGTGGGGCCAACGTCCTGACTTTC. As protein: CASSQDLAGGANVLTF. The whole variable domain, filled in from reference TRBV3-1 and TRBJ2-6, reads DTAVSQTPKYLVTQMGNDKSIKCEQNLGHDTMYWYKQDSKKFLKIMFSYNNKELIINETVPNRFSPKSPDKAHLNLHINSLELGDSAVYFCASSQDLAGGANVLTFGAGSRLTVL.